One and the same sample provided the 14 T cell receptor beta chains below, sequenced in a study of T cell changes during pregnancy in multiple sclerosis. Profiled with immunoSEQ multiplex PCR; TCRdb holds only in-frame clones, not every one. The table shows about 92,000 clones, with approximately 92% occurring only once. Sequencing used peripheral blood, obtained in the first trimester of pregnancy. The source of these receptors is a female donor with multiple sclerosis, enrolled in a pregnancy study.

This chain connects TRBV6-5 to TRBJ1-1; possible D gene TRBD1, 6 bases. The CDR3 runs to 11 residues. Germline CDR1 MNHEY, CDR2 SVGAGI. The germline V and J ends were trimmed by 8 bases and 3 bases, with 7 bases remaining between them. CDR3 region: CASGQHTEAFF. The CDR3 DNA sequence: TGTGCCAGCGGACAGCACACTGAAGCTTTCTTT.

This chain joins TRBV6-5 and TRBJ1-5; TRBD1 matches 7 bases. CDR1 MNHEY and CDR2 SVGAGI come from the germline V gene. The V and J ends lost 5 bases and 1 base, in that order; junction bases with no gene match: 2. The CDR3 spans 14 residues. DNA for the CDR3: TGTGCCAGCAGTGGCAGGGGGAGCAATCAGCCCCAGCATTTT. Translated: CASSGRGSNQPQHF.

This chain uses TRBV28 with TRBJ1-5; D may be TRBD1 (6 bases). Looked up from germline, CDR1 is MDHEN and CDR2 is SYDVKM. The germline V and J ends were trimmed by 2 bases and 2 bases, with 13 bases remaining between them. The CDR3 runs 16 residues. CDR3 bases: TGTGCCAGCAGTTTAATGGGGGCTGGAGGCAATCAGCCCCAGCATTTT. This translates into CASSLMGAGGNQPQHF.

CDR3 in amino acids: CASSTRRSTSTDTQYF. The CDR3 DNA follows: TGTGCCAGTAGTACTAGACGGTCGACTAGCACAGATACGCAGTATTTT. This chain links TRBV19 with TRBJ2-3; D is undetermined. Between the trimmed V and J ends, which lost 4 bases and 0 bases, there was a span of 14 bases. CDR3 length: 16 residues. CDR1 is LNHDA, CDR2 SQIVND, per germline (reference sequence).

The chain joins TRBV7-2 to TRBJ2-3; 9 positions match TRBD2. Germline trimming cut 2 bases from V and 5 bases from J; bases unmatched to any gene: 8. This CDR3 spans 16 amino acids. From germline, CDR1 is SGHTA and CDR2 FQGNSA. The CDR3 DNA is TGTGCCAGCAGCTTAAGGCTCGGACTAGCGCTAGATACGCAGTATTTT. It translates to CASSLRLGLALDTQYF.

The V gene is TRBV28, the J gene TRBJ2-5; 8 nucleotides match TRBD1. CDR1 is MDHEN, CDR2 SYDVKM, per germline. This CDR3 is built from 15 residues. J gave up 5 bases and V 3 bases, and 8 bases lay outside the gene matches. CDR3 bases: TGTGCCAGCAGTTTGAGTACAGGGGGTTATGAGACCCAGTACTTC. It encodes CASSLSTGGYETQYF.

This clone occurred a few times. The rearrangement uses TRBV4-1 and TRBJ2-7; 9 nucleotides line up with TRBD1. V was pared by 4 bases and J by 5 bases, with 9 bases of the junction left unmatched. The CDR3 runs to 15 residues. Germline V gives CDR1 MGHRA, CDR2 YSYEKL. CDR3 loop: CASSRTGTGINEQYF. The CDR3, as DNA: TGCGCCAGCAGCCGGACCGGGACAGGGATAAACGAGCAGTACTTC.

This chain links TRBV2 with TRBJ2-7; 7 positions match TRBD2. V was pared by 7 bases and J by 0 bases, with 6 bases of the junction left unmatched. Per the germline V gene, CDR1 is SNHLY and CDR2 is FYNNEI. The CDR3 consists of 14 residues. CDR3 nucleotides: TGTGCCAGCATTATTGGCGGGAGCTCCTACGAGCAGTACTTC. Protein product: CASIIGGSSYEQYF.

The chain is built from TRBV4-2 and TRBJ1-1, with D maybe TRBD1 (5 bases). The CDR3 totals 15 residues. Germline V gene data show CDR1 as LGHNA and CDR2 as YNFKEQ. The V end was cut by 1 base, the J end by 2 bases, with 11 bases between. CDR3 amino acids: CASSQGDGRNTEAFF. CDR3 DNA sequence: TGTGCCAGCAGCCAAGGGGACGGGAGAAACACTGAAGCTTTCTTT.

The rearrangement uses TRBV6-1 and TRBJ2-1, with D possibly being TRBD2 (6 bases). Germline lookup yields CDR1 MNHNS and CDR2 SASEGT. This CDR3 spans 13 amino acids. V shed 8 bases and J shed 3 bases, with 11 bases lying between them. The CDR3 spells CASGRGLYNEQFF. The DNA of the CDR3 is TGTGCCAGCGGGCGGGGACTCTACAATGAGCAGTTCTTC.

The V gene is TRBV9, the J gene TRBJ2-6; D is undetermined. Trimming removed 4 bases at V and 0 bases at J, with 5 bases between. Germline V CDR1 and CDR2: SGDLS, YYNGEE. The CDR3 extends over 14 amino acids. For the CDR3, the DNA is TGTGCCAGCAGCCCCGTCTCTGGGGCCAACGTCCTGACTTTC. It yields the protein CASSPVSGANVLTF. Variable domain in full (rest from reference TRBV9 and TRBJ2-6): DSGVTQTPKHLITATGQRVTLRCSPRSGDLSVYWYQQSLDQGLQFLIQYYNGEERAKGNILERFSAQQFPDLHSELNLSSLELGDSALYFCASSPVSGANVLTFGAGSRLTVL.

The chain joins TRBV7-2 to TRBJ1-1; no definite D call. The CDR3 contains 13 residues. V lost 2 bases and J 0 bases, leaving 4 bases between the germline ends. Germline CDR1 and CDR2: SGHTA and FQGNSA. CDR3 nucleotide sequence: TGTGCCAGCAGCTTAAGCATGAACACTGAAGCTTTCTTT. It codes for CASSLSMNTEAFF.

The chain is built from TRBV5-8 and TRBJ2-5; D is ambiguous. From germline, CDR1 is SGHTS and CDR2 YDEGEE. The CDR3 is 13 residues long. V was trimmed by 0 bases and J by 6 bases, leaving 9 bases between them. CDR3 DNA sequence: TGTGCCAGCAGCTTGGACCTAGTGAAGACCCAGTACTTC. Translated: CASSLDLVKTQYF.

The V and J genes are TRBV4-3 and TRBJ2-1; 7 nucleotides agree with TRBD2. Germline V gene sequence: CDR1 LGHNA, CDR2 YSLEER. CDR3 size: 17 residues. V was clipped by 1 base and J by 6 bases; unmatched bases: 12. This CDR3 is CASSQADTAGLANEQFF. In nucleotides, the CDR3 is TGCGCCAGCAGCCAAGCTGATACAGCGGGATTGGCCAATGAGCAGTTCTTC.